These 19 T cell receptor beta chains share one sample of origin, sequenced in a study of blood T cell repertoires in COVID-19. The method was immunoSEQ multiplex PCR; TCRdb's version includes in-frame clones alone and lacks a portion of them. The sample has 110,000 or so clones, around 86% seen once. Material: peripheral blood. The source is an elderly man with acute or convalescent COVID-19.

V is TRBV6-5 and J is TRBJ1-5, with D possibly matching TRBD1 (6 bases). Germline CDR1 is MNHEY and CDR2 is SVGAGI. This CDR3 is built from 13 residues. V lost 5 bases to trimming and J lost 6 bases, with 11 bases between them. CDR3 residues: CASSPQGTQPQHF. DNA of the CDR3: TGTGCCAGCAGTCCACAGGGTACTCAGCCCCAGCATTTT.

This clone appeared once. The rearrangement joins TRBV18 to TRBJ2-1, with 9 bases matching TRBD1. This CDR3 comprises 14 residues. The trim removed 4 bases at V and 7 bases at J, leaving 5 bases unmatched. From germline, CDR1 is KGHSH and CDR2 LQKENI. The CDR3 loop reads CASSRDRVRNEQFF. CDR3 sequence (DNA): TGTGCCAGCTCACGGGACAGGGTCCGAAATGAGCAGTTCTTC.

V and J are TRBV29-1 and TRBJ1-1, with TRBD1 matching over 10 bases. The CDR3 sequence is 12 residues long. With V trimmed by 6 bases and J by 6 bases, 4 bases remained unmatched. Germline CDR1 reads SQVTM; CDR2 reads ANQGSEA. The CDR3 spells CSVAGTGAEAFF. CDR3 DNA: TGCAGCGTCGCCGGGACAGGGGCTGAAGCTTTCTTT.

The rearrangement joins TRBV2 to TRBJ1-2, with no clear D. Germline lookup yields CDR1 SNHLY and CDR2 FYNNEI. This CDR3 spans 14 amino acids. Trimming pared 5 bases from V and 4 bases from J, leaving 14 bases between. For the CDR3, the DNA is TGTGCCAGCAGTCCCCAGCCGCTAGGCTATGGCTACACCTTC. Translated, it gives CASSPQPLGYGYTF.

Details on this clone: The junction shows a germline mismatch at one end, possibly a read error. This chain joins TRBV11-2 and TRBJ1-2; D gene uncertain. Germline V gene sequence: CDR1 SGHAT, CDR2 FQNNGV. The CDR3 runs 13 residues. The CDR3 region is CASSIESNYGYTF. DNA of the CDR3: TGTGCCAGCAGCATAGAGAGTAACTATGGCTACACCTTC.

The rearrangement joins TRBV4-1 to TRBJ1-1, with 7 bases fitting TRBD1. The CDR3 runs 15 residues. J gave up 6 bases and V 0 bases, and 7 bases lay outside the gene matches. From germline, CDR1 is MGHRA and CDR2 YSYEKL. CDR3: CASSQDGRDSAEAFF. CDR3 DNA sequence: TGCGCCAGCAGCCAAGATGGAAGGGACAGTGCTGAAGCTTTCTTT.

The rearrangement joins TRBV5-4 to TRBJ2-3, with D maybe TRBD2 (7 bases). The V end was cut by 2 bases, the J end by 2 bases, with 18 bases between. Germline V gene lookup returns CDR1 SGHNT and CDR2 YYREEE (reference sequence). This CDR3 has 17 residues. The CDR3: CASSFPLGAGHTDTQYF. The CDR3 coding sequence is TGTGCCAGCAGCTTCCCCCTAGGAGCGGGACACACAGATACGCAGTATTTT.

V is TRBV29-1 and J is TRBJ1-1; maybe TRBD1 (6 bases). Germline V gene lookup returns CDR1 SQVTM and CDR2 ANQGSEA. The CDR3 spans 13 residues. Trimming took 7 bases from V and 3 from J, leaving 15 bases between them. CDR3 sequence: CSALWGPYTEAFF. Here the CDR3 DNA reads TGCAGCGCTCTATGGGGGCCGTACACTGAAGCTTTCTTT. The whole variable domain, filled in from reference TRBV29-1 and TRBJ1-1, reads SAVISQKPSRDICQRGTSLTIQCQVDSQVTMMFWYRQQPGQSLTLIATANQGSEATYESGFVIDKFPISRPNLTFSTLTVSNMSPEDSSIYLCSALWGPYTEAFFGQGTRLTVV.

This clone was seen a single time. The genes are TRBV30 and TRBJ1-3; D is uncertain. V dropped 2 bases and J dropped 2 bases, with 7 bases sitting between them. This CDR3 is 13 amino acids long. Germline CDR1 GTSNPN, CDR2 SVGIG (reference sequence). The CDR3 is CAWSLLTGNTIYF. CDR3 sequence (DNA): TGTGCCTGGAGTCTACTAACTGGAAACACCATATATTTT. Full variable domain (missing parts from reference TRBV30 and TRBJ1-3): SQTIHQWPATLVQPVGSPLSLECTVEGTSNPNLYWYRQAAGRGLQLLFYSVGIGQISSEVPQNLSASRPQDRQFILSSKKLLLSDSGFYLCAWSLLTGNTIYFGEGSWLTVV.

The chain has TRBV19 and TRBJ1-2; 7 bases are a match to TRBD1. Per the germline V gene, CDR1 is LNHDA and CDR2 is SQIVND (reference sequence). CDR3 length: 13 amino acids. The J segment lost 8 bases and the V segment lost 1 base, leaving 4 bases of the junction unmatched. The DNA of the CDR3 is TGTGCCAGTAGTATAGGCAGCAGGGGGGGCTACACCTTC. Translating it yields CASSIGSRGGYTF.

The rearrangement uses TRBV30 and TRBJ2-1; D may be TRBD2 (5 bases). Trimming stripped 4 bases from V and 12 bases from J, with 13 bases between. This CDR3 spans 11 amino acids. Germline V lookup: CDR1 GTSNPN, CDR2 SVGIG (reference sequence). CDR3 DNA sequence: TGTGCCTGGACTAGTGGGGAGTCGCAGTTCTTC. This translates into CAWTSGESQFF.

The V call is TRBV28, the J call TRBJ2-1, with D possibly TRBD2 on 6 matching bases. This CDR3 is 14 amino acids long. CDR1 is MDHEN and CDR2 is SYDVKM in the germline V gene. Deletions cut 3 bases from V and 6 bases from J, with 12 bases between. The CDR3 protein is CASSFREKFNEQFF. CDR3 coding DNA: TGTGCCAGCAGTTTCCGGGAGAAGTTCAATGAGCAGTTCTTC.

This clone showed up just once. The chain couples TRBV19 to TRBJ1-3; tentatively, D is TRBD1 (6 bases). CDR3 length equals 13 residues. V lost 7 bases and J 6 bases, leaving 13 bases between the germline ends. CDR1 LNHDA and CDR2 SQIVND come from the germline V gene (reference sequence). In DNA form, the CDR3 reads TGTGCCAGTAAACCGGACAGCGCAAACACCATATATTTT. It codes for CASKPDSANTIYF.

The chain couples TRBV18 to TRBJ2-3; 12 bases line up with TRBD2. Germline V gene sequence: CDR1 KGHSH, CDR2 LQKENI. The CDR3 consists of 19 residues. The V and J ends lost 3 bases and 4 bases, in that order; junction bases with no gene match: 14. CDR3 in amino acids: CASSPFHTTSGSGADTQYF. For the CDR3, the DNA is TGTGCCAGCTCACCTTTTCACACGACTAGCGGGAGTGGAGCAGATACGCAGTATTTT.

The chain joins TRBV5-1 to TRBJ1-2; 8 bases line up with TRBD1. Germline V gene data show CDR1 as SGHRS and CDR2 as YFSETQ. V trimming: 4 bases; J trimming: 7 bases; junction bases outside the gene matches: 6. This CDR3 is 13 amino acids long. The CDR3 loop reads CASSNGQGAGYTF. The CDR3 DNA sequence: TGCGCCAGCAGCAACGGACAGGGAGCTGGCTACACCTTC.

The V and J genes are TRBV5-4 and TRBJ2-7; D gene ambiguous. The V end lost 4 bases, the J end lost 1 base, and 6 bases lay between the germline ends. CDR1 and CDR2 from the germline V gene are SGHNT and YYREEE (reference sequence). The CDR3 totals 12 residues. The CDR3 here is CASSILSYEQYF. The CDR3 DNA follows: TGTGCCAGCAGCATTTTATCCTACGAGCAGTACTTC.

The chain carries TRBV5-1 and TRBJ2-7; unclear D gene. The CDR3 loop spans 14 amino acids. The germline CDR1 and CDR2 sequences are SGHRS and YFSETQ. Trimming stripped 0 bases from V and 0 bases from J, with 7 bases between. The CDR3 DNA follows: TGCGCCAGCAGCTTGGATGGGCTCTCCTACGAGCAGTACTTC. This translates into CASSLDGLSYEQYF. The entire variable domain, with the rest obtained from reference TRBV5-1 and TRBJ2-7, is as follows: KAGVTQTPRYLIKTRGQQVTLSCSPISGHRSVSWYQQTPGQGLQFLFEYFSETQRNKGNFPGRFSGRQFSNSRSEMNVSTLELGDSALYLCASSLDGLSYEQYFGPGTRLTVT.

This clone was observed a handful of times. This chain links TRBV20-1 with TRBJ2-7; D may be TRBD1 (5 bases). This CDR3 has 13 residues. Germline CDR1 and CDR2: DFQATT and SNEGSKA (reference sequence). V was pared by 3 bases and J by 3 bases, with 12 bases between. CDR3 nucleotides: TGCAGTGCTAGTAGGGGTTCGGACTACGAGCAGTACTTC. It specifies CSASRGSDYEQYF.

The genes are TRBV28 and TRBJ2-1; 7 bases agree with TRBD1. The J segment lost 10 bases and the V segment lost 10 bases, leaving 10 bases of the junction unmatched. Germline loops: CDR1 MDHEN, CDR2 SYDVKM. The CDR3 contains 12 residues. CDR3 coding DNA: TGTGCCACCTCGCCACAGGGGCGGGAGCAGTTCTTC. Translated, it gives CATSPQGREQFF.